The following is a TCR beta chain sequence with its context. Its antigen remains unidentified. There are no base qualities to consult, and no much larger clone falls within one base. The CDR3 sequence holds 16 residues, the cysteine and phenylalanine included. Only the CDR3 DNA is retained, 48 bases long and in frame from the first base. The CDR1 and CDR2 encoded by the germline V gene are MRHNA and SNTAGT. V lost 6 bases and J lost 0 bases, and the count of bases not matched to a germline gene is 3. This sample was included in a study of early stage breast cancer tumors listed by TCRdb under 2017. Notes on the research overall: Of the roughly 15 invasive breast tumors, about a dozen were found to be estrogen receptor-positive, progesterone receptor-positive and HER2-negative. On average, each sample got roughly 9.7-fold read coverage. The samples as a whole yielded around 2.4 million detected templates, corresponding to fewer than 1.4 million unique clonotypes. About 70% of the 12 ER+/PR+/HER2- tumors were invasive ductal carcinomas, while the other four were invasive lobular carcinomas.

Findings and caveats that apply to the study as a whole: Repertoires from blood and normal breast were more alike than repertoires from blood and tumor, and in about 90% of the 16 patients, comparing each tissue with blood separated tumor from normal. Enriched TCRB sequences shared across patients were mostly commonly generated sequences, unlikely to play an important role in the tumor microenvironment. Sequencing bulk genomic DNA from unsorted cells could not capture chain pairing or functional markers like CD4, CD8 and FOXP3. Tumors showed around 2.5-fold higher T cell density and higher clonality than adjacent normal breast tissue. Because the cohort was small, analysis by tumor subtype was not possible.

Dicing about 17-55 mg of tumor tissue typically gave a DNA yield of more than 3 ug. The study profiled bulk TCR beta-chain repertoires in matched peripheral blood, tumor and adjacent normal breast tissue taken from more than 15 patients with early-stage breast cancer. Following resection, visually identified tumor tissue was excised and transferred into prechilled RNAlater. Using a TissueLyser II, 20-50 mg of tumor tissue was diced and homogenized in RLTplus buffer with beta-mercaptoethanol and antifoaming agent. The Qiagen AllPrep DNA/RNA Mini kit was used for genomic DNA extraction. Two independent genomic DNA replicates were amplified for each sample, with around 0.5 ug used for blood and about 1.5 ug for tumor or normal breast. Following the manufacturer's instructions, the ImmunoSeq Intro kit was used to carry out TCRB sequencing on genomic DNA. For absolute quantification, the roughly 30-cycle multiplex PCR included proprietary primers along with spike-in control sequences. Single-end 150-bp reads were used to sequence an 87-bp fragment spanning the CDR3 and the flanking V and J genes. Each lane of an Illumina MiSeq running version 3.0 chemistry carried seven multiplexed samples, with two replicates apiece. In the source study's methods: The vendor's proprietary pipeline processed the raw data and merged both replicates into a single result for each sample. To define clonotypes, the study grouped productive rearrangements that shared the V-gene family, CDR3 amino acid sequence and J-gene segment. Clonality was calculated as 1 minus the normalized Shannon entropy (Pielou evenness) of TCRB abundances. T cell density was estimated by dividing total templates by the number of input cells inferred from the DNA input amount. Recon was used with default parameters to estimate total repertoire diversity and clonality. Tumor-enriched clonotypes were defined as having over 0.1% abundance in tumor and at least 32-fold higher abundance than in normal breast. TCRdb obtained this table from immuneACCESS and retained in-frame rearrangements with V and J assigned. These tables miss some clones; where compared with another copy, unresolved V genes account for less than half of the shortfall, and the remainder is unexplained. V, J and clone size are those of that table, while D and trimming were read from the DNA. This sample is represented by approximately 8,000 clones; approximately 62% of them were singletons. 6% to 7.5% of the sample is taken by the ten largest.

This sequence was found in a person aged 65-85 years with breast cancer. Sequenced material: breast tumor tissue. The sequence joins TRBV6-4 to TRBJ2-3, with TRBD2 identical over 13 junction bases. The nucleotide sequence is TGTGCCAGCAGCGTGGGACTAGCGGGGAGCACAGATACGCAGTATTTT. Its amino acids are CASSVGLAGSTDTQYF.